Listed below are T cell receptor beta chains from one sample, sequenced in a study of ipilimumab plus nivolumab after autologous stem cell transplantation. Repertoires were generated with immunoSEQ multiplex PCR, while TCRdb's copy carries only in-frame clones and drops some. The sample lists tens of thousands of clones; around 80% were seen once. The sequencing here drew on PBMCs, taken in a trial of ipilimumab plus nivolumab as post-transplant consolidation. The receptors were gathered from a male donor with diffuse large B-cell lymphoma. The CDR3 runs from the conserved cysteine through the conserved F or W. D genes are given only for firm matches. Only some rows state a clone size, as once, few, many or a class for expanded clones.

TRBV7-7	TRBJ2-3	-	-	CASSSRGSDTQYF	TGTGCTAGCAGCTCCCGCGGCTCAGATACGCAGTATTTT
TRBV7-2	TRBJ1-1	-	-	CASSLTGTGNTEAFF	TGTGCCAGCAGCCTAACTGGTACAGGGAACACTGAAGCTTTCTTT
TRBV4-3	TRBJ1-5	once	-	CASSQDWGTNWDSNQPQHF	TGCGCCAGCAGCCAAGATTGGGGAACGAATTGGGATAGCAATCAGCCCCAGCATTTT
TRBV5-1	TRBJ1-1	-	-	CASSLHRVNTEAFF	TGCGCCAGCAGCTTGCACAGGGTTAACACTGAAGCTTTCTTT
TRBV20-1	TRBJ2-7	-	-	CSAQGIDEQYF	TGCAGTGCGCAGGGAATAGACGAGCAGTACTTC
TRBV4-3	TRBJ2-5	-	-	CASSQDGVGGQETQYF	TGCGCCAGCAGCCAAGACGGAGTGGGGGGCCAAGAGACCCAGTACTTC
TRBV5-3	TRBJ2-1	-	-	CASPRDTTYNEQFF	TGTGCCAGTCCCCGAGACACCACTTACAATGAGCAGTTCTTC
TRBV30	TRBJ2-1	-	-	CAWTGGLITYNEQFF	TGTGCCTGGACTGGGGGCCTAATCACTTACAATGAGCAGTTCTTC
TRBV6-1	TRBJ2-5	-	-	CASTSGITQYF	TGTGCCAGCACCTCAGGGATTACCCAGTACTTC
TRBV7-9	TRBJ2-1	-	TRBD2	CASRDLAGPYNEQFF	TGTGCCAGCAGAGACCTAGCGGGTCCCTACAATGAGCAGTTCTTC
TRBV14	TRBJ2-5	-	-	CASRGGGFGQETQYF	TGTGCCAGCAGGGGTGGAGGGTTCGGACAAGAGACCCAGTACTTC
TRBV7-8	TRBJ1-6	few	TRBD1	CASSPRLDRGESPLHF	TGTGCCAGCAGCCCTCGGCTCGACAGGGGAGAGTCACCCCTCCACTTT
TRBV5-6	TRBJ2-7	once	-	CASSSLASEVYEQYF	TGTGCCAGCAGCTCCTTAGCCTCCGAGGTCTACGAGCAGTACTTC
TRBV30	TRBJ1-2	-	-	CAWSVQRRPYGYTF	TGTGCCTGGAGTGTACAACGACGGCCCTATGGCTACACCTTC
TRBV6-1	TRBJ1-2	few	-	CASRQRAGEGGYTF	TGTGCCAGCAGGCAAAGGGCGGGGGAGGGAGGCTACACCTTC
TRBV19	TRBJ1-1	few	-	CASSLRAATEAFF	TGTGCCAGTAGTCTAAGGGCCGCCACTGAAGCTTTCTTT
TRBV6-5	TRBJ1-1	few	-	CASIGQYTEAFF	TGTGCCAGCATAGGGCAGTACACTGAAGCTTTCTTT
TRBV5-4	TRBJ1-3	-	TRBD1	CASSFPTGEPGNTIYF	TGTGCCAGCAGCTTCCCGACAGGGGAACCTGGAAACACCATATATTTT
TRBV25-1	TRBJ1-4	-	-	CASSDGGPKEKLFF	TGTGCCAGCAGCGACGGGGGACCCAAAGAAAAACTGTTTTTT
TRBV5-4	TRBJ2-5	few	-	CASSSEPGVQETQYF	TGTGCCAGCAGCTCAGAGCCTGGCGTACAAGAGACCCAGTACTTC
TRBV27	TRBJ2-7	-	-	CASSGRGFGQYF	TGTGCCAGCAGTGGTAGGGGCTTCGGGCAGTACTTC
TRBV11-1	TRBJ2-5	-	-	CASSRRGQSKETQYF	TGTGCCAGCAGCAGACGTGGACAGTCCAAAGAGACCCAGTACTTC
TRBV19	TRBJ1-6	-	TRBD1	CASSRGQGARHSPLHF	TGTGCCAGTAGTAGGGGACAGGGGGCGAGGCATTCACCCCTCCACTTT
TRBV4-3	TRBJ2-5	-	-	CASSQRTGETQYF	TGCGCCAGCAGCCAAAGGACGGGGGAGACCCAGTACTTC
TRBV2	TRBJ2-2	-	-	CASSLTDFLTGELFF	TGTGCCAGCAGTTTAACGGACTTCCTCACCGGGGAGCTGTTTTTT
TRBV6-6	TRBJ1-5	-	-	CASSYRGTYQPQHF	TGTGCCAGCAGTTACCGGGGGACTTATCAGCCCCAGCATTTT